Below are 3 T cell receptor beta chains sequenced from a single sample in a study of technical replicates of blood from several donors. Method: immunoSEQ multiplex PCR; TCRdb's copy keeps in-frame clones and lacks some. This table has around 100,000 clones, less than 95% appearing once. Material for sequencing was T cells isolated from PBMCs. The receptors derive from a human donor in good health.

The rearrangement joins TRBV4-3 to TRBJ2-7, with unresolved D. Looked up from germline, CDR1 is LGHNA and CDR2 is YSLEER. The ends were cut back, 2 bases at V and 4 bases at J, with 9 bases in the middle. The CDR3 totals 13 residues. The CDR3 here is CASSQSATYEQYF. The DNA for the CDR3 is TGCGCCAGCAGCCAAAGCGCTACTTACGAGCAGTACTTC.

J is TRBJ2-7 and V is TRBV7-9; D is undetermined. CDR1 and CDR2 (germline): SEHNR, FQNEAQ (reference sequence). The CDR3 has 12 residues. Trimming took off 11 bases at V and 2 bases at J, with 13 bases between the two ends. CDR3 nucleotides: TGTGCCGGAGCATTCCAGACCTACGAGCAGTACTTC. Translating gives CAGAFQTYEQYF.

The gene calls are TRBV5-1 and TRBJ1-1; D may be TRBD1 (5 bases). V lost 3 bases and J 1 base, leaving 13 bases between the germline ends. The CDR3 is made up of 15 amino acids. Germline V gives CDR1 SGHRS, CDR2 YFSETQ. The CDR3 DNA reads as TGCGCCAGCAGCTCTTCCAGGGTGGCGAACACTGAAGCTTTCTTT. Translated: CASSSSRVANTEAFF.